This T cell receptor (beta chain) was identified in a study of cytomegalovirus exposure and HLA in healthy donors. This clone came up once. As yet, its antigen is unknown. The PCR ran on 60 Vbeta and 13 Jbeta primers. Clones were read by immunoSEQ multiplex PCR, and TCRdb kept only the in-frame ones, dropping some. The sample holds fewer than 95,000 clones; over 60% are singletons and the top ten take roughly a sixth. Study-wide points: A later analysis reportedly found fewer N-insertions in an Asian-associated ancestry cluster than the roughly 680-donor mean. A classifier reportedly called cytomegalovirus status with high sensitivity and specificity.

Sequenced input: PBMCs. The sequence came from a woman aged 40 to 50 in good health and CMV-seropositive.

The CDR3 bases are TGTGCCAGCAGCTTATCGGCCAGGGGTGTTAAACTGTTTTTT. Protein: CASSLSARGVKLFF. The J gene is TRBJ1-4, the V gene TRBV7-9; the D gene is possibly TRBD1 (6 bases). Looked up from germline, CDR1 is SEHNR and CDR2 is FQNEAQ (reference sequence). V was clipped by 2 bases and J by 11 bases, with 15 bases between them. The CDR3 has 14 residues.